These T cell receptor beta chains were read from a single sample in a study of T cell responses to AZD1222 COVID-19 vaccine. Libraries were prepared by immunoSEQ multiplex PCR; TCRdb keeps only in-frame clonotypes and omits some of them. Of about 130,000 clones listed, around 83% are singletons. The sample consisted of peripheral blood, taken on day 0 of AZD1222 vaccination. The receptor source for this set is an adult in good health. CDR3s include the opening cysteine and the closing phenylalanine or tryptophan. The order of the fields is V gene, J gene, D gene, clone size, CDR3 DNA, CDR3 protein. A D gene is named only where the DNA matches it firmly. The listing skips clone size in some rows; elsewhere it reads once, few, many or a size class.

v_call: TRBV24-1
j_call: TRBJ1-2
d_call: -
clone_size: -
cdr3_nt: TGTGCCACCAGTGTTGAATCGGAGCTCTATGGCTACACCTTC
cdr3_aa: CATSVESELYGYTF

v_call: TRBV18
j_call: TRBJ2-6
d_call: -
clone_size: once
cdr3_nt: TGTGCCAGCTCACCGGTCCTGGGCGCTGGGGCCAACGTCCTGACTTTC
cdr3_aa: CASSPVLGAGANVLTF

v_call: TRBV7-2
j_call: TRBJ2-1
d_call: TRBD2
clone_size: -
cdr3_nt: TGTGCCAGCAGCTTACTCCCAGGCGGGACTAGAGTTTGGGGTGAGCAGTTCTTC
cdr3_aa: CASSLLPGGTRVWGEQFF

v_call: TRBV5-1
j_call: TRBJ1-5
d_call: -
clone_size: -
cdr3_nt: TGCGCCAGCAGCTTGTACCCTCTAGGGCAAGCTCATAGCAATCAGCCCCAGCATTTT
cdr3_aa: CASSLYPLGQAHSNQPQHF

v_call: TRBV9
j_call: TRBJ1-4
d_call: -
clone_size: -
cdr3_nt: TGTGCCAGCAGCGTAGGAGGGGCGGAGAATGAAAAACTGTTTTTT
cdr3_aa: CASSVGGAENEKLFF

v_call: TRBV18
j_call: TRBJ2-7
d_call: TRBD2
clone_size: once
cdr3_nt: TGTGCCAGCTCACCTACCGGGGGGGGGATTTCCTACGAGCAGTACTTC
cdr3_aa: CASSPTGGGISYEQYF

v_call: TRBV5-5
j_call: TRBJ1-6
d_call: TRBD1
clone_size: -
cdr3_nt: TGTGCCAGCAGCGGACAGGGGTCCTATAATTCACCCCTCCACTTT
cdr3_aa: CASSGQGSYNSPLHF

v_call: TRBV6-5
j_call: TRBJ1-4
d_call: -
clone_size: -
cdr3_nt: TGTGCCAGCAGTTACTCACCCCAGGGATATGAAAAACTGTTTTTT
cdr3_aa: CASSYSPQGYEKLFF

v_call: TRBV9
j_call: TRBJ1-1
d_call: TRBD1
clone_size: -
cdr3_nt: TGTGCCAGCAGCGTAGCGGACAGGACAGAAGCTTTCTTT
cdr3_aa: CASSVADRTEAFF

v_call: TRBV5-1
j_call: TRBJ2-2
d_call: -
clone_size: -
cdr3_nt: TGCGCCAGCAGCTTGGGGTTCGGGTCGGGTACCACCGGGGAGCTGTTTTTT
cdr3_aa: CASSLGFGSGTTGELFF

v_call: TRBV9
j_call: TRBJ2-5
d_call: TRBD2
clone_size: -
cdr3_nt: TGTGCCAGCAGCCCTAGAGAGCGGGGGCCGTGGGAGACCCAGTACTTC
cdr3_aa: CASSPRERGPWETQYF

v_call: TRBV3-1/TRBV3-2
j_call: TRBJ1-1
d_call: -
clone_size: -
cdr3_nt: TGTGCCAGCAGCCCAGGATACAACACTGAAGCTTTCTTT
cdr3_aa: CASSPGYNTEAFF

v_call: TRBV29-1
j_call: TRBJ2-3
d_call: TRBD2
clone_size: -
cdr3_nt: TGCAGCGTTGAGGCGGGAGTCGGAGATACGCAGTATTTT
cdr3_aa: CSVEAGVGDTQYF

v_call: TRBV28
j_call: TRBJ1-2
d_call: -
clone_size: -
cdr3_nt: TGTGCCAGCAGGTCCGACAGTCCTGGATACTATGGCTACACCTTC
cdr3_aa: CASRSDSPGYYGYTF

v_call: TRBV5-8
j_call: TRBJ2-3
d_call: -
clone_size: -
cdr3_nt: TGTGCCAGCAGCGTAACAGGGACAGATACGCAGTATTTT
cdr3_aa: CASSVTGTDTQYF

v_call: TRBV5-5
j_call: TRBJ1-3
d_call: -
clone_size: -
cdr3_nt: TGTGCCAGCAGCTTGGGTGTCGGTGGAAACACCATATATTTT
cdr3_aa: CASSLGVGGNTIYF

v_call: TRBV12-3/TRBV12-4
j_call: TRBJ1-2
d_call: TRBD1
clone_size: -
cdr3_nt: TGTGCCAGCAGTTTTAGACAGGGGACTGGCTACACCTTC
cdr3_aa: CASSFRQGTGYTF

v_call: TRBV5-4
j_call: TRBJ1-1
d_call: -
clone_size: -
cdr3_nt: TGTGCCAGCAGCTCTACAGGGTCCAACACTGAAGCTTTCTTT
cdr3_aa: CASSSTGSNTEAFF

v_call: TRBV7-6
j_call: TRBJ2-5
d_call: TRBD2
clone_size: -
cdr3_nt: TGTGCCAGCAGCTTATCTGAGTCGGTTTTCGGGGGACTAGCGAGGTTTGGGGAGACCCAGTACTTC
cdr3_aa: CASSLSESVFGGLARFGETQYF

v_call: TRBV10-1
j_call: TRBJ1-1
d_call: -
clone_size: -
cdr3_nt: TGCGCCAGCAGCCCGTTGGATGAGGGGCGGGACACTGAAGCTTTCTTT
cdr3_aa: CASSPLDEGRDTEAFF

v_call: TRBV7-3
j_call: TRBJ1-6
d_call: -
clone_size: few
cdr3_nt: TGTGCCAGCAGCTTAGGGGATGGTTCACCCCTCCACTTT
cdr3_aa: CASSLGDGSPLHF

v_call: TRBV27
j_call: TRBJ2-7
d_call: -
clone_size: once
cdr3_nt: TGTGCCAGCAGTTTAGGCGGTTACGAGCAGTACTTC
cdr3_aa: CASSLGGYEQYF

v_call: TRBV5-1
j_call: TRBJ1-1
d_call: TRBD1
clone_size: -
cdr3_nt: TGCGCCAGCACCAGGGGGCGGACAGGGGAAGCTGAAGCTTTCTTT
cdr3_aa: CASTRGRTGEAEAFF

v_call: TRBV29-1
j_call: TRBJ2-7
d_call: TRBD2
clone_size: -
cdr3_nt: TGCAGCGTTGAAGACGCGGGGGGAAAAAACTACGAGCAGTACTTC
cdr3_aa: CSVEDAGGKNYEQYF

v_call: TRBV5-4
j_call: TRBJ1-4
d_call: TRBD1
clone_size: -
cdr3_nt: TGTGCCAGCAGCCCGGATGCCCGACAGGGTAATGAAAAACTGTTTTTT
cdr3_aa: CASSPDARQGNEKLFF

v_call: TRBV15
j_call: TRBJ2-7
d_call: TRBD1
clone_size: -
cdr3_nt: TGTGCCACCAGCAGTGGACTGATGGGACAGGGCTCCCACGAGCAGTACTTC
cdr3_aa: CATSSGLMGQGSHEQYF

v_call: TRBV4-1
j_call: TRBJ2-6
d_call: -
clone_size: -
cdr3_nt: TGCGCCAGCAGCCAAGATCTAGAGAGTTCTGGGGCCAACGTCCTGACTTTC
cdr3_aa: CASSQDLESSGANVLTF

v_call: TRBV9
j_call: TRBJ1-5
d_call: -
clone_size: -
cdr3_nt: TGTGCCAGCAGCGTATCCGGCCTGGAAGGTCAGCCCCAGCATTTT
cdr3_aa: CASSVSGLEGQPQHF

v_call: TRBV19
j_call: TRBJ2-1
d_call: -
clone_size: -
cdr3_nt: TGTGCCAGTAGTATAAAGTTCTTGGGGGGCCAGTACGAGCAGTTCTTC
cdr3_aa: CASSIKFLGGQYEQFF

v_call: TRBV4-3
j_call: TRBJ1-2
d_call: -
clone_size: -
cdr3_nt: TGCGCCAGCAGCCAAGTGCGAGCGGATGGCTACACCTTC
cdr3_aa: CASSQVRADGYTF

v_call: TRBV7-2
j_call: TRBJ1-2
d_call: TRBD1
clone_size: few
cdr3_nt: TGTGCCAGCAGGGGACAGGTCGGCCATGGCTACACCTTC
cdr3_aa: CASRGQVGHGYTF

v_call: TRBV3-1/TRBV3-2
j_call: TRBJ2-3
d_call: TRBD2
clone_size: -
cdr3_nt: TGTGCCAGCAGCCACCCTAGCGGGGGGTCAGATACGCAGTATTTT
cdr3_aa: CASSHPSGGSDTQYF

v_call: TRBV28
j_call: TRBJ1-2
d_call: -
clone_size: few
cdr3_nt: TGTGCCAGCAGTACGCCGCAGAACATATACTATGGCTACACCTTC
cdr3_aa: CASSTPQNIYYGYTF

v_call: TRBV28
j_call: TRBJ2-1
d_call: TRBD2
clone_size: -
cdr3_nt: TGTGCCAGCAGTTGGGGGACTAGCGGGGGGAGCTCCTACAATGAGCAGTTCTTC
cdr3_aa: CASSWGTSGGSSYNEQFF

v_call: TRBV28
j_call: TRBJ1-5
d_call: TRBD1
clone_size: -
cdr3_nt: TGTGCCAGCAGTTTCGCCCACGGACAGGGAAATCAGCCCCAGCATTTT
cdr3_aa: CASSFAHGQGNQPQHF

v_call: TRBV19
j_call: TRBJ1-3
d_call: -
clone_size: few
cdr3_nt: TGTGCCAGTAGTACCCGGGACAAGAGCTCTGGAAACACCATATATTTT
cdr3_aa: CASSTRDKSSGNTIYF

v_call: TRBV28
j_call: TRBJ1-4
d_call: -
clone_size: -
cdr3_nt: TGTGCCAGCAGCCCCAGTCATGGGCCCAATGAAAAACTGTTTTTT
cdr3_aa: CASSPSHGPNEKLFF

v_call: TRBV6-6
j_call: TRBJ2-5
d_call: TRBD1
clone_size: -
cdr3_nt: TGTGCCAGCAGCCAGGGGGCGGGATTGGGGGAGACCCAGTACTTC
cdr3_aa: CASSQGAGLGETQYF

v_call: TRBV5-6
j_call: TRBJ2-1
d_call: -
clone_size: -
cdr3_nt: TGTGCCAGCAGCTTGGGTGGTGAGCAGTTCTTC
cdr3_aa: CASSLGGEQFF